The clone carrying this T cell receptor beta chain has a handful of counts. What it binds is unknown. The entry originates in a study of T cells in localized non-small cell lung cancer. Study results and caveats: Greater blood T cell density accompanied longer overall survival.

Sequencing used immunoSEQ multiplex PCR; TCRdb keeps in-frame clones, though not all of them. This table holds about 11,000 clones, roughly 80% found once. V shed 2 bases and J 4 bases; nucleotides not matched to a gene: 8. The CDR3 runs 16 residues. Germline V gene lookup returns CDR1 SGHRS and CDR2 YFSETQ. This clonotype was obtained from an older female donor with stage II lung adenocarcinoma. Specimen: peripheral blood mononuclear cells, collected before any cancer treatment. V usage is TRBV5-1 and J usage is TRBJ2-5, with TRBD2 identical over 10 bases. CDR3 nucleotides: TGCGCCAGCAGCTTTGGACTAGCGGATCGGTCAGAGACCCAGTACTTC. Translation: CASSFGLADRSETQYF. The full variable domain, completed using reference TRBV5-1 and TRBJ2-5, is KAGVTQTPRYLIKTRGQQVTLSCSPISGHRSVSWYQQTPGQGLQFLFEYFSETQRNKGNFPGRFSGRQFSNSRSEMNVSTLELGDSALYLCASSFGLADRSETQYFGPGTRLLVL.